This T cell receptor (beta chain) was sequenced during a study of blood T cells in healthy people across ages. Study-level results: A strong correlation was seen between TCR beta diversity and naive T cell percentage.

Remarks on this clonotype: Its matching antigen is unknown.

Alongside a J-beta primer mix, a sample-barcoded 5' primer served in a second PCR lasting about 7 to 11 cycles. One entry per CDR3 protein, called by TCRdb with MiXCR from the 5' RACE reads. Of approximately 800,000 distinct CDR3 sequences detected, 60% to 80% appear once; the ten largest clones hold roughly 25%. CDR1 is DFQATT, CDR2 SNEGSKA, per germline (reference sequence). The CDR3 is 12 residues long. Sequenced material: blood. The clonotype originates from a man aged 30 to 45 in good health. V is TRBV20-1 and J is TRBJ1-2; 7 nucleotides match TRBD1. CDR3 region: CTHDRVNYGYTF. CDR3 nucleotide sequence: TGCACTCACGACAGGGTAAACTATGGCTACACCTTC.